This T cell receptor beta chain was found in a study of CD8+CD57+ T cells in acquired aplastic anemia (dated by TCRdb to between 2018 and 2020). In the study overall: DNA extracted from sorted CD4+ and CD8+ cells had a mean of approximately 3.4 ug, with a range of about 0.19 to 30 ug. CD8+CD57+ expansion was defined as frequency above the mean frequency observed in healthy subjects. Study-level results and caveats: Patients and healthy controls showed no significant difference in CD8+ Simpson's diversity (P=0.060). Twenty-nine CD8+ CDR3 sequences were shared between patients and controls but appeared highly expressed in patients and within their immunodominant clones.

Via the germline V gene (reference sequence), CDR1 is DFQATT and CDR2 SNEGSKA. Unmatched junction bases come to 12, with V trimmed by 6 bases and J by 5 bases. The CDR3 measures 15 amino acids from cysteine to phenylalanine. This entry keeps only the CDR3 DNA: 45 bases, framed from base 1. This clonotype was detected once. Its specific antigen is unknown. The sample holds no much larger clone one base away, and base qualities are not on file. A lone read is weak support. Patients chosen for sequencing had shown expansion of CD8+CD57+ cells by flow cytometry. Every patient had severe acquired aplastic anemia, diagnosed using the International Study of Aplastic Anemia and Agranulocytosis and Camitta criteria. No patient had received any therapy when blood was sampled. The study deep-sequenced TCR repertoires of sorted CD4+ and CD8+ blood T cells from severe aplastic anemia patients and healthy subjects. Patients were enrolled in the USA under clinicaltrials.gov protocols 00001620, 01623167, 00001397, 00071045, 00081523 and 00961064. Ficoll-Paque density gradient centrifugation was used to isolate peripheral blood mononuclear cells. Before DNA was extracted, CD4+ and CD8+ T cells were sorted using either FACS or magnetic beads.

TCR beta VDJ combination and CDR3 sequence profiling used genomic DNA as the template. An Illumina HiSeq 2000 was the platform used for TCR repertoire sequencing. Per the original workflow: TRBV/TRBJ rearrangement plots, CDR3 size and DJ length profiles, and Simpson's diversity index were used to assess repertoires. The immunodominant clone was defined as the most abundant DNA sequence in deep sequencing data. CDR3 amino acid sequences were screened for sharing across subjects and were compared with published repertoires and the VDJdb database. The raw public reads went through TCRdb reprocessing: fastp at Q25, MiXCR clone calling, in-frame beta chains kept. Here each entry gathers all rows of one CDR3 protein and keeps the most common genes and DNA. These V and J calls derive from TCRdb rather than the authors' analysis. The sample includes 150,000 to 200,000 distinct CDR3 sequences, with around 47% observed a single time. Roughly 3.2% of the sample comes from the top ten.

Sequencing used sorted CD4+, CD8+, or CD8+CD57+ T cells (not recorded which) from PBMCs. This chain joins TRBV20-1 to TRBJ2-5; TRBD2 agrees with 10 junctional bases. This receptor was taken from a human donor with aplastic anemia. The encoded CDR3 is CSARTSGGAGETQYF. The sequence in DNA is TGCAGTGCCCGGACGAGCGGGGGGGCCGGGGAGACCCAGTACTTC.